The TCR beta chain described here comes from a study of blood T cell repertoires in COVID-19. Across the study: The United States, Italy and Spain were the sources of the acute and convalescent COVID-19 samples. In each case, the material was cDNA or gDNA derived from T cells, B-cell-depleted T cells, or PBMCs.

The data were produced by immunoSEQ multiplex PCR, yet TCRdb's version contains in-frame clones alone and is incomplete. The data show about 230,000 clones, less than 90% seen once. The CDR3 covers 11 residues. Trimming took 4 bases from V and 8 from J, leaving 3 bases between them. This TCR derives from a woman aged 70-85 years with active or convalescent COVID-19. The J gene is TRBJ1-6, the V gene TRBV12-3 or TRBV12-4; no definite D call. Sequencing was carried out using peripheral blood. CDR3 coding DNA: TGTGCCAGCAGTTCATATTCACCCCTCCACTTT. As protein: CASSSYSPLHF.